The 27 T cell receptor beta chains listed next were all sequenced from one sample in a study of blood T cell repertoires in COVID-19. TCRdb's copy holds only in-frame clones and misses some; the assay was immunoSEQ multiplex PCR. The sample yields 55,000 to 75,000 clones, 87% seen once. The sequenced sample was peripheral blood. The receptor source for this set is a man between 45 and 60 years old with active COVID-19.

The V call is TRBV9, the J call TRBJ1-2; D is ambiguous. This CDR3 comprises 15 residues. CDR1 and CDR2 from the germline V gene are SGDLS and YYNGEE. The V end lost 7 bases, the J end lost 6 bases, and 22 bases lay between the germline ends. The CDR3 bases are TGTGCCAGCTCCGAAGATCCTGGAGGGTTGCATGGCTACACCTTC. Translated: CASSEDPGGLHGYTF. Full variable domain (remainder filled in from reference TRBV9 and TRBJ1-2): DSGVTQTPKHLITATGQRVTLRCSPRSGDLSVYWYQQSLDQGLQFLIQYYNGEERAKGNILERFSAQQFPDLHSELNLSSLELGDSALYFCASSEDPGGLHGYTFGSGTRLTVV.

The chain links TRBV21-1 to TRBJ2-2; the table assigns TRBD2, which was not confirmed against the DNA. TRBV21-1 is marked as a pseudogene. This CDR3 is 17 amino acids long. The DNA for the CDR3 is TGTGCCAGCAGCACCTCACCGGGACTAGAGGAGACCGGGGAGCTGTTTTTT. It codes for CASSTSPGLEETGELFF.

This clone has only a few counts. V usage is TRBV3-1 (or the pseudogene TRBV3-2) and J usage is TRBJ2-3, with a possible D match to TRBD1 (5 bases). The germline V gene encodes CDR1 LGHDT and CDR2 YNNKEL (reference sequence). CDR3 length: 14 residues. The V and J ends lost 4 bases and 2 bases respectively, with 10 bases between them. This CDR3 reads CASSRETVTDTQYF. CDR3 in DNA: TGTGCCAGCAGCCGCGAGACAGTCACAGATACGCAGTATTTT.

The chain uses TRBV6-5 and TRBJ2-5; D gene uncertain. V dropped 8 bases and J dropped 1 base, with 11 bases sitting between them. The germline gives CDR1 MNHEY, CDR2 SVGAGI. The CDR3 has 13 residues. The CDR3 DNA sequence: TGTGCCAGCGGGCTTCAGCTCCAAGAGACCCAGTACTTC. It specifies CASGLQLQETQYF.

This chain joins TRBV5-1 and TRBJ2-1; 11 bases are shared with TRBD2. After removal of 2 bases from V and 4 bases from J, the junction contained 8 bases not matched to a gene. Germline assignment: CDR1 SGHRS and CDR2 YFSETQ. The CDR3 runs 17 residues. CDR3 bases: TGCGCCAGCAGCTTCGCTACTAGCGGGAGTAGTTACAATGAGCAGTTCTTC. Translated: CASSFATSGSSYNEQFF. The full variable domain, rest sourced from reference TRBV5-1 and TRBJ2-1, is KAGVTQTPRYLIKTRGQQVTLSCSPISGHRSVSWYQQTPGQGLQFLFEYFSETQRNKGNFPGRFSGRQFSNSRSEMNVSTLELGDSALYLCASSFATSGSSYNEQFFGPGTRLTVL.

The CDR3 nucleotides read TGTGCCAGCAGCTTCAACAATGAGCAGTTCTTC. Translation: CASSFNNEQFF. This rearrangement joins TRBV7-9 to TRBJ2-1, with D uncertain. Germline V CDR1 and CDR2: SEHNR, FQNEAQ (reference sequence). This CDR3 spans 11 amino acids. The V end lost 3 bases, the J end lost 5 bases, and 2 bases lay between the germline ends.

The chain joins TRBV5-1 to TRBJ2-7, with TRBD1 matching over 7 bases. CDR1 is SGHRS and CDR2 is YFSETQ in the germline V gene. V shed 3 bases and J 3 bases; nucleotides not matched to a gene: 6. The CDR3 loop spans 14 amino acids. CDR3 nucleotide sequence: TGCGCCAGCAGCTCAACAGGGGATGACTACGAGCAGTACTTC. Protein: CASSSTGDDYEQYF.

The chain has TRBV3-1 (or the pseudogene TRBV3-2) and TRBJ1-1; 7 bases align to TRBD1. The CDR3 is 14 residues long. Per the germline V gene, CDR1 is LGHDT and CDR2 is YNNKEL (reference sequence). The junction had 4 bases not matched to a gene; V was cut back by 2 bases and J by 4 bases. The CDR3 protein is CASSQIQGFTEAFF. The CDR3 DNA follows: TGTGCCAGCAGCCAAATACAGGGGTTCACTGAAGCTTTCTTT.

This chain joins TRBV18 and TRBJ2-3, with TRBD2 as a possible D gene (5 bases). The germline V gene has CDR1 KGHSH and CDR2 LQKENI. This CDR3 is 11 amino acids long. Between the trimmed V and J ends, which lost 6 bases and 6 bases, there was a span of 7 bases. CDR3 DNA sequence: TGTGCCAGCTCCTCGGGGGATACGCAGTATTTT. Translating gives CASSSGDTQYF.

This chain links TRBV2 with TRBJ1-2; the D gene is possibly TRBD1 (6 bases). V was cut by 2 bases and J by 7 bases, with 17 bases left in between. CDR3 size: 15 residues. The V gene's germline CDR1 is SNHLY and CDR2 FYNNEI. CDR3 loop: CASSERRGGAGGYTF. CDR3 sequence (DNA): TGTGCCAGCAGTGAAAGGAGAGGGGGGGCTGGTGGCTACACCTTC.

The chain combines TRBV12-3 or TRBV12-4 with TRBJ1-6; D call uncertain. Trimming pared 3 bases from V and 10 bases from J, leaving 7 bases between. This CDR3 has 12 residues. The CDR3 loop reads CASSFAYSPLHF. In nucleotides, the CDR3 is TGTGCCAGCAGTTTCGCGTACTCACCCCTCCACTTT.

Notes on this clone: Distinct nucleotide sequences in the sample also encode this CDR3. This chain joins TRBV28 and TRBJ1-1; no clear D. Between the trimmed V and J ends, which lost 5 bases and 1 base, there was a span of 8 bases. Per the germline V gene, CDR1 is MDHEN and CDR2 is SYDVKM. This CDR3 spans 13 amino acids. CDR3 sequence (DNA): TGTGCCAGCAGTCTACGTCAGAACACTGAAGCTTTCTTT. The encoded protein is CASSLRQNTEAFF.

The V call is TRBV14, the J call TRBJ2-7; TRBD1 agrees at 7 bases. The V and J ends lost 7 bases and 2 bases, in that order; junction bases with no gene match: 5. This CDR3 contains 13 residues. Per germline, CDR1 SGHDN and CDR2 FVKESK. DNA for the CDR3: TGTGCCAGCATTACAGGGGACACCTACGAGCAGTACTTC. Protein product: CASITGDTYEQYF.

The V and J genes are TRBV18 and TRBJ2-2, with D possibly matching TRBD1 (7 bases). V lost 3 bases and J 1 base, leaving 12 bases between the germline ends. CDR3 size: 16 residues. Germline CDR1 and CDR2: KGHSH and LQKENI. CDR3 residues: CASSPPGGRNTGELFF. Written as DNA, the CDR3 is TGTGCCAGCTCACCCCCAGGGGGGAGGAACACCGGGGAGCTGTTTTTT.

This sequence joins TRBV28 and TRBJ1-3; D remains unclear. Germline V lookup: CDR1 MDHEN, CDR2 SYDVKM. Between the trimmed V and J ends, which lost 1 base and 0 bases, there was a span of 16 bases. The CDR3 runs 18 residues. The CDR3 DNA reads as TGTGCCAGCAGTTTATTTCCGTGGCGGAAGAGCTCTGGAAACACCATATATTTT. Residues: CASSLFPWRKSSGNTIYF.

A single count supports this clone. V gene TRBV6-2 or TRBV6-3 combines with J gene TRBJ1-3; the match to TRBD1 covers 10 bases. The junction had 2 bases not matched to a gene; V was cut back by 0 bases and J by 0 bases. The germline V gene encodes CDR1 MNHEY and CDR2 SVGEGT. The CDR3 sequence is 17 residues long. The CDR3 DNA follows: TGTGCCAGCAGTTACTCGACAGGGGGCAGCTCTGGAAACACCATATATTTT. Encoded protein: CASSYSTGGSSGNTIYF.

This clone appeared a single time. The chain couples TRBV7-2 to TRBJ2-1; 8 bases map to TRBD2. CDR3 size: 17 residues. V trimming: 5 bases; J trimming: 8 bases; junction bases outside the gene matches: 17. Germline V gene sequence: CDR1 SGHTA, CDR2 FQGNSA. The CDR3 bases are TGTGCCAGCAGCGCCAGAGGGAAGCGGGAGTCGCCCCATGAGCAGTTCTTC. The encoded protein is CASSARGKRESPHEQFF.

The V call is TRBV6-2 or TRBV6-3, the J call TRBJ1-2; weak D call: TRBD1 (6 bases). CDR3 length equals 12 residues. Trimming took 6 bases from V and 7 from J, leaving 12 bases between them. From germline, CDR1 is MNHEY and CDR2 SVGEGT. Written as DNA, the CDR3 is TGTGCCAGCAGCGGTGACAGGTTTGGCTACACCTTC. Translating it yields CASSGDRFGYTF.

The chain joins TRBV15 to TRBJ1-1; weak D call: TRBD1 (5 bases). This CDR3 comprises 13 residues. Germline V lookup: CDR1 LNHNV, CDR2 YYDKDF (reference sequence). V shed 11 bases and J shed 1 base, with 14 bases lying between them. CDR3 in amino acids: CAAKQDPNTEAFF. DNA of the CDR3: TGTGCCGCCAAACAGGACCCGAACACTGAAGCTTTCTTT.

This rearrangement joins TRBV28 to TRBJ2-7, with 8 bases lining up with TRBD1. V lost 4 bases to trimming and J lost 4 bases; unmatched junction nucleotides: 9. The CDR3 sequence is 15 residues long. Germline V gene lookup returns CDR1 MDHEN and CDR2 SYDVKM. The CDR3 DNA reads as TGTGCCAGCAGTTCTCAGGGGGCCGGGAGTTACGAGCAGTACTTC. Translating gives CASSSQGAGSYEQYF. Complete variable domain (other parts from reference TRBV28 and TRBJ2-7): DVKVTQSSRYLVKRTGEKVFLECVQDMDHENMFWYRQDPGLGLRLIYFSYDVKMKEKGDIPEGYSVSREKKERFSLILESASTNQTSMYLCASSSQGAGSYEQYFGPGTRLTVT.

The V and J genes are TRBV4-2 and TRBJ1-5; TRBD1 agrees at 7 bases. V shed 9 bases and J 2 bases; nucleotides not matched to a gene: 7. CDR3 length: 14 residues. In germline, CDR1 is LGHNA, CDR2 YNFKEQ. The CDR3 sequence: CASGDSGGNQPQHF. DNA for the CDR3: TGTGCCAGTGGGGACAGTGGGGGCAATCAGCCCCAGCATTTT.

About this clone itself: An end of the junction differs from the germline gene, which may be a read error. The V call is TRBV11-2, the J call TRBJ2-7; TRBD1 might be the D (5 bases). CDR3 size: 17 residues. CDR1 and CDR2 from the germline V gene are SGHAT and FQNNGV. CDR3 amino acids: CASSLGLGRTRTYEQYF. The DNA of the CDR3 is TGTGCCAGCAGTTTAGGGTTAGGCAGGACACGGACCTACGAGCAGTACTTC.

V is TRBV20-1 and J is TRBJ2-5; 7 bases are shared with TRBD1. Germline CDR1 is DFQATT and CDR2 is SNEGSKA (reference sequence). The length of the CDR3 is 13 residues. V shed 3 bases and J 5 bases; nucleotides not matched to a gene: 6. DNA of the CDR3: TGCAGTGCTAGTGGACAGGTCCCGGAGACCCAGTACTTC. It codes for CSASGQVPETQYF.

This clone is a singleton in its sample. V usage is TRBV19 and J usage is TRBJ1-1, with TRBD1 matching over 7 bases. V lost 5 bases and J lost 1; bases outside the gene matches: 4. Germline lookup yields CDR1 LNHDA and CDR2 SQIVND (reference sequence). The CDR3 contains 14 residues. The CDR3 DNA reads as TGTGCCAGTAGTCGACAGGGAGCGAACACTGAAGCTTTCTTT. Its protein is CASSRQGANTEAFF. The variable domain in full, completed from reference TRBV19 and TRBJ1-1, reads DGGITQSPKYLFRKEGQNVTLSCEQNLNHDAMYWYRQDPGQGLRLIYYSQIVNDFQKGDIAEGYSVSREKKESFPLTVTSAQKNPTAFYLCASSRQGANTEAFFGQGTRLTVV.

This clone occurred a few times. J is TRBJ2-6 and V is TRBV7-9; no clear D. V lost 3 bases and J lost 2, with 8 bases in between. Germline V gene lookup returns CDR1 SEHNR and CDR2 FQNEAQ (reference sequence). The CDR3 is 15 residues long. CDR3 amino acids: CASSFRTAGANVLTF. In nucleotides, the CDR3 is TGTGCCAGCAGCTTTCGCACAGCTGGGGCCAACGTCCTGACTTTC.

The gene calls are TRBV28 and TRBJ1-4; the D gene is possibly TRBD1 (6 bases). This CDR3 is built from 13 residues. CDR1 and CDR2 (germline): MDHEN, SYDVKM. The V end lost 6 bases, the J end lost 8 bases, and 13 bases lay between the germline ends. CDR3 protein: CASSLGHAEKLFF. The CDR3 nucleotides read TGTGCCAGCAGCTTGGGACACGCAGAAAAACTGTTTTTT.

The J gene is TRBJ2-1, the V gene TRBV6-6, with D unresolved. CDR1 and CDR2 (germline): MNHNY, SVGAGI (reference sequence). The CDR3 sequence is 13 residues long. V was trimmed by 0 bases and J by 9 bases, leaving 9 bases between them. This chain's CDR3 is CASSYSRIGEQFF. For the CDR3, the DNA is TGTGCCAGCAGTTACTCGAGAATTGGTGAGCAGTTCTTC.